The 25 T cell receptor beta chains below all came from one sample that was sequenced in a study of T cells expressing NK-cell markers. TCRdb reanalyzed the 5' RACE reads and collapses them to one entry per CDR3 protein, without DNA. The sample is made up of about 460,000 distinct CDR3 sequences, and the top ten hold more than 1.4% of it. The sample consisted of blood T cells: a sorted CD56 or NKG2C T cell subset, CD4+ or CD8+ T cells, or bulk PBMC T cells (not recorded which). The source of these receptors is a woman between 50 and 59 years old in good health.

V gene TRBV6-1 combines with J gene TRBJ1-5. The CDR3 covers 13 residues. CDR1 and CDR2 (germline): MNHNS, SASEGT. CDR3: CASSGEIRQPQHF.

The chain carries TRBV5-1 and TRBJ2-2; the TCRdb call, TRBD2, lacks DNA for checking. The CDR3 is made up of 15 amino acids. CDR1 SGHRS and CDR2 YFSETQ come from the germline V gene. This CDR3 is CASSLGQTNTGELFF.

The chain has TRBV25-1 and TRBJ2-2; TCRdb's assignment of TRBD1 cannot be checked, as there is no DNA. The CDR3 extends over 12 amino acids. Germline loops: CDR1 MGHDK, CDR2 SYGVNS. CDR3 region: CASSAGAGELFF.

The chain joins TRBV6-1 to TRBJ2-2; TCRdb outputs TRBD1, but without DNA this stays unchecked. Germline V gene sequence: CDR1 MNHNS, CDR2 SASEGT. The CDR3 totals 16 residues. CDR3 sequence reads: CASSPEQGYWTGELFF.

The V gene is TRBV2, the J gene TRBJ1-1; TCRdb's D gene call, TRBD1, goes unchecked for lack of DNA. The CDR3 runs 16 residues. Germline-derived CDR1 and CDR2 are SNHLY and FYNNEI. CDR3 sequence reads: CASNVQGSRPLGRAFF.

This chain joins TRBV7-3 and TRBJ1-1. In germline, CDR1 is SGHTA, CDR2 FQGTGA. The CDR3 contains 15 residues. CDR3 loop: CASSLFPNPTTEAFF.

V gene TRBV29-1 combines with J gene TRBJ2-7. Germline V lookup: CDR1 SQVTM, CDR2 ANQGSEA. The CDR3 contains 14 residues. The CDR3 is CSVEAPQGVHEQYF.

The chain carries TRBV6-6 and TRBJ2-3; the TRBD2 assignment by TCRdb is unverifiable without DNA. This CDR3 has 14 amino acids. From germline, CDR1 is MNHNY and CDR2 SVGAGI (reference sequence). CDR3 sequence: CASSYRQGVDTQYF.

This chain connects TRBV24-1 to TRBJ2-3; TCRdb's D gene call, TRBD1, goes unchecked for lack of DNA. Germline CDR1 KGHDR, CDR2 SFDVKD. The CDR3 runs to 15 residues. CDR3 loop: CATSPGQKVTDTQYF.

The rearrangement links TRBV12-3 or TRBV12-4 to TRBJ1-6. The CDR3 contains 17 residues. The CDR3 reads CASSLLAGEPYNSPLHF.

The chain combines TRBV12-3 or TRBV12-4 with TRBJ1-5. This CDR3 has 16 amino acids. CDR3 in amino acids: CASSSLGREGNQPQHF.

J is TRBJ2-1 and V is TRBV5-1; TCRdb designates TRBD1, a call that cannot be tested without DNA. The CDR3 is 15 residues long. Germline V gene data show CDR1 as SGHRS and CDR2 as YFSETQ. CDR3 sequence reads: CASSPGTGILNEQFF.

J is TRBJ2-6 and V is TRBV7-3; there is no DNA to check the TCRdb D call of TRBD1. The CDR3 has 15 residues. CDR1 is SGHTA and CDR2 is FQGTGA in the germline V gene. CDR3 sequence reads: CASTPGSAGANVLTF.

V usage is TRBV10-3 and J usage is TRBJ1-3. The germline V gene has CDR1 ENHRY and CDR2 SYGVKD. This CDR3 contains 13 residues. The CDR3 here is CATQVGSGNTIYF.

The chain combines TRBV7-9 with TRBJ2-7; TCRdb's assignment of TRBD2 cannot be checked, as there is no DNA. CDR3 length equals 15 residues. From germline, CDR1 is SEHNR and CDR2 FQNEAQ (reference sequence). The CDR3 sequence is CASSGGLWGSYEQYF.

The V call is TRBV7-6, the J call TRBJ2-5; TCRdb returns TRBD2, unconfirmable since there is no DNA. Germline V lookup: CDR1 SGHVS, CDR2 FNYEAQ. CDR3 size: 14 residues. The CDR3 loop is CASSLWEGGGTQYF.

The V and J genes are TRBV11-3 and TRBJ2-1; there is no DNA to check the TCRdb D call of TRBD1. The V gene's germline CDR1 is SGHNT and CDR2 YENEEA. This CDR3 is built from 15 residues. The CDR3 reads CASSPGGTPYNEQFF.

The rearrangement uses TRBV2 and TRBJ2-2. This CDR3 comprises 12 residues. The germline V gene has CDR1 SNHLY and CDR2 FYNNEI. The CDR3 reads CASSEFTGELFF.

CDR3: CASIETGELFF. This chain links TRBV6-1 with TRBJ2-2. The CDR3 spans 11 residues. The germline CDR1 and CDR2 sequences are MNHNS and SASEGT.

This chain connects TRBV12-3 or TRBV12-4 to TRBJ1-2. CDR3 length equals 12 residues. The CDR3 loop reads CASSRANYGYTF.

The chain combines TRBV7-2 with TRBJ2-3; the TCRdb D gene call, TRBD2, has no DNA to confirm it. Germline V gene lookup returns CDR1 SGHTA and CDR2 FQGNSA. The CDR3 is made up of 16 amino acids. Here the CDR3 reads CASSPWDYRRTDTQYF.

This chain uses TRBV2 with TRBJ2-1; TCRdb selects TRBD2, and the lack of DNA leaves this call unchecked. This CDR3 comprises 14 residues. Per the germline V gene, CDR1 is SNHLY and CDR2 is FYNNEI. The CDR3 protein is CASSSGLAGGKQFF.

The rearrangement joins TRBV20-1 to TRBJ2-5; the D gene TCRdb calls, TRBD1, cannot be checked with no DNA. This CDR3 is built from 15 residues. CDR1 and CDR2 from the germline V gene are DFQATT and SNEGSKA (reference sequence). This CDR3 reads CSAPSGQGYQETQYF.

V and J are TRBV10-1 and TRBJ2-1. The CDR3 has 13 residues. Germline loops: CDR1 WNHNN, CDR2 SYGVQD (reference sequence). CDR3 loop: CASSESGVNEQFF.

This rearrangement joins TRBV5-1 to TRBJ2-1; the D call from TCRdb, TRBD2, cannot be confirmed without DNA. The CDR3 has 15 residues. Germline assignment: CDR1 SGHRS and CDR2 YFSETQ. CDR3 sequence: CASSFLAGSVNEQFF. The variable domain in full, with the rest retrieved from reference TRBV5-1 and TRBJ2-1, is KAGVTQTPRYLIKTRGQQVTLSCSPISGHRSVSWYQQTPGQGLQFLFEYFSETQRNKGNFPGRFSGRQFSNSRSEMNVSTLELGDSALYLCASSFLAGSVNEQFFGPGTRLTVL.